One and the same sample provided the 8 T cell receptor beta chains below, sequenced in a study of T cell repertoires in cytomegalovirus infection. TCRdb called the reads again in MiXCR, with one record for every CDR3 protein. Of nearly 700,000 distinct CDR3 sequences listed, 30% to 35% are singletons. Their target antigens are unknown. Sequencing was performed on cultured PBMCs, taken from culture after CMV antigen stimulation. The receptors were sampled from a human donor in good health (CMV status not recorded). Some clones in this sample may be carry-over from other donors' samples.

The CDR3 region has the DNA TGTGCCAGCAGTTTTGGGACAACATACAATGAGCAGTTCTTC. Protein product: CASSFGTTYNEQFF. V gene TRBV12-3 or TRBV12-4 combines with J gene TRBJ2-1, with a possible D match to TRBD1 (6 bases). The CDR3 sequence is 14 residues long. Trimming shortened V by 3 bases and J by 4 bases, and 10 bases separated the two germline ends.

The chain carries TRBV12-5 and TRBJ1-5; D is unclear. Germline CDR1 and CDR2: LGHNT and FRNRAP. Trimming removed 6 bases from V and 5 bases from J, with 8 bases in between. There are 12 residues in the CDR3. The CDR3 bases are TGTGCTAGTGGGGCAGGCGATCAGCCCCAGCATTTT. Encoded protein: CASGAGDQPQHF.

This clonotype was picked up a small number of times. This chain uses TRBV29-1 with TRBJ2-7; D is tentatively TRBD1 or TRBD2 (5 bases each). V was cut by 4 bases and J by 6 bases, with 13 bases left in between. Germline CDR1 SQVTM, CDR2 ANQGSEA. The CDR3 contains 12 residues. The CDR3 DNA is TGCAGCGTTGCCCAGGGTGCGGGCGAGCAGTACTTC. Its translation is CSVAQGAGEQYF.

The DNA of the CDR3 is TGTGCCAGCTCACCAGAGACAGCCACTTATACGCAGTATTTT. Its protein is CASSPETATYTQYF. V is TRBV18 and J is TRBJ2-3; tentatively, D is TRBD1 (5 bases). Trimming shortened V by 2 bases and J by 7 bases, and 13 bases separated the two germline ends. The CDR3 is 14 amino acids. Germline V gene data show CDR1 as KGHSH and CDR2 as LQKENI.

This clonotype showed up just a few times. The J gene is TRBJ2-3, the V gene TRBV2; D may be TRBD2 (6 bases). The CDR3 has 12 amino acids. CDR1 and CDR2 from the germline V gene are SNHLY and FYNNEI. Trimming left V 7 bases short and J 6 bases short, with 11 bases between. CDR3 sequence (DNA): TGTGCCAGCACAACTAGCCCCGATACGCAGTATTTT. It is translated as CASTTSPDTQYF.

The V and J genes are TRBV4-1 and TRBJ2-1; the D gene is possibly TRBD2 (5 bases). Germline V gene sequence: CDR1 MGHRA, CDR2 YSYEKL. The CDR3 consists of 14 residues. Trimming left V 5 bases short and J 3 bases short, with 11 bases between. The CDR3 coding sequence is TGCGCCAGCAGCGGGAGCGCCCTCTACAATGAGCAGTTCTTC. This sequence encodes CASSGSALYNEQFF.

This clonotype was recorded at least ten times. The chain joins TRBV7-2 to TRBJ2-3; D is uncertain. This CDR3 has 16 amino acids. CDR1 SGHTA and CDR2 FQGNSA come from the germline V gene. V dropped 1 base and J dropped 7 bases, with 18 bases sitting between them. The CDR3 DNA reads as TGTGCCAGCAGCTTAGGCAAAGGGCCTCGGGCATATACGCAGTATTTT. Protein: CASSLGKGPRAYTQYF.

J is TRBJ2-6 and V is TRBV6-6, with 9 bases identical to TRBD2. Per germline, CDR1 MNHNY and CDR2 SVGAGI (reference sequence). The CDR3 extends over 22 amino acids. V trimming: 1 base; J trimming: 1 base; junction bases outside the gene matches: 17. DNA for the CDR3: TGTGCCAGCAGTTACTACGACACATTTACTAGCGGGTTTATGTCTGGGGCCAACGTCCTGACTTTC. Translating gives CASSYYDTFTSGFMSGANVLTF.